This T cell receptor beta chain was identified during a study of OX40 agonist ivuxolimab in advanced cancers. Losses at the gene ends were 2 bases for V and 1 base for J; bases not matched to a gene: 3. Germline V gene data show CDR1 as SGHTA and CDR2 as FQGNSA. CDR3 length: 16 amino acids. Profiling relied on immunoSEQ multiplex PCR, and the TCRdb table lists in-frame clones only, not all of them. The table records tens of thousands of clones, roughly 94% of them present only once. The V gene is TRBV7-2, the J gene TRBJ2-3; 10 nucleotides line up with TRBD2. This specimen consisted of CD4+ or CD8+ T cells sorted from blood, obtained in a trial of the OX40 agonist ivuxolimab. This clonotype was obtained from an adult with an advanced solid tumor such as melanoma, head and neck, liver or kidney cancer. The CDR3 nucleotides read TGTGCCAGCAGCTTACCGCTAGCGGGAGGCACAGATACGCAGTATTTT. Residues: CASSLPLAGGTDTQYF.